The source of this T cell receptor (beta chain) is a study of shared clonotypes between healthy human individuals (TCRdb year 2020). Study-level background: Three men and two women, aged 18 to 49 years, made up the cohort. For each donor, three plates each were used for CD4 naive and CD4 memory, two plates were used for CD8 naive, and one plate was used for CD8 memory. To estimate repertoire size and how much clonotypes are shared between individuals, the study performed deep sequencing of blood TCR repertoires from a few healthy adults. Libraries were prepared and TCR repertoires were sequenced by different laboratories using diverse techniques, in order to increase sequencing depth and limit assay-specific biases. Each donor's leukapheresis produced roughly between roughly 0.85 and 9.5 billion PBMCs.

From the cysteine up to the phenylalanine, the CDR3 has a length of 15 residues. The read is trimmed to its CDR3 DNA, 45 bases read in frame from base 1. CDR1 MGHRA and CDR2 YSYEKL were looked up in the germline V gene. The V and J ends are trimmed by 1 base and 4 bases, leaving 14 bases between them. With regard to this clone: The antigen it binds to is not known. No much larger clonotype is one base removed from it; base qualities were not supplied.

Using the deep immunoSEQ assay, multiplex PCR amplified TCR CDR3 regions from genomic DNA. Genomic DNA extracted from each cell subset was distributed evenly over all wells of several immunoSEQ 96-well plates, and each plate served as one replicate. For sorted subsets, approximately 190 ng of genomic DNA, equivalent to 25,000 to 35,000 T cell genomes, went into each replicate PCR. Purified libraries were measured with a Qubit 3.0 fluorometer, size-checked on a Bioanalyzer 2100, and measured again with the KAPA Library Quantification kit. Each immunoSEQ 96-well plate was sequenced on its own single-read 150-cycle Illumina NextSeq 550 flow cell. The paper's data handling went like this. Because the immunoSEQ output included only junctional sequences and no quality scores, the filtering could not be the same as the filtering used for full-length reads. Sequences were annotated with PyIR, a Python wrapper for IgBLAST v1.9, and V/J genes and CDR3 were assigned using IMGT germline references. Reads with weak V/J assignments (E-value above 1e-6), missing CDR3, stop codons, out-of-frame junctions, or ambiguous translated residues were removed. V3J clonotypes were defined as sequences sharing the same inferred V gene, J gene, and CDR3 amino acid sequence. Percentage overlap between repertoires was calculated by dividing the number of shared unique clonotypes by the size of the smaller repertoire. Repertoire richness was assessed with RTK rarefaction, the Chao1 estimator, and Recon v2.1 estimates of unobserved clonotypes. For all TCRbeta clonotypes obtained by the gDNA method from four donors, generation probabilities were computed with OLGA. Sourced from immuneACCESS, this table was stored by TCRdb with only in-frame sequences that have V and J called. A share of the clones is absent; for the studies checked, an unresolved V gene accounts for under half, and the remainder has no known explanation. V, J and clone size are those of that table, while D and trimming were read from the DNA. The sample records hundreds of thousands of clones, approximately 96% of which are singletons. The ten largest clones add up to about 0.11% of the sample.

CD8 naive samples consisted of CD45RO-negative cells that were positively selected for CCR7, yielding a CD45RA+CCR7+ population without TemRA cells. Donors were healthy HIV-negative adults with no recently reported acute infections or vaccinations. Only Caucasian adults living in Nashville, Tennessee, USA were represented among the donors. Blood was collected by leukapheresis, and PBMCs were isolated by Ficoll-Histopaque density gradient centrifugation and then cryopreserved in liquid nitrogen vapor phase. Purity and quantity of every magnetically sorted T cell population were checked by analytical flow cytometry. Each sorted fraction had its genomic DNA isolated and then quantified by UV absorbance on a Nanodrop 2000c. Broader findings and caveats from the paper: Only blood was sampled, and tissue TCR repertoires likely differ from those in blood. Incomplete sequencing was indicated by rarefaction of sorted-subset datasets, despite the large sequencing depth. Based on pairwise subsampling, the degree of clonotype sharing among donors was expected to be affected by sequencing depth. The genetic and exposure-history diversity represented was limited by the small number of donors. Naive subsets generally had larger estimated clonotype richness than memory subsets. When four donors were compared, the shared fraction of clonotypes was about 5% for naive CD4, 3.5% to 4% for naive CD8, 2% to 2.5% for memory CD4, and less than 0.5% for memory CD8. Compared with non-shared clonotypes, the clonotypes found in all four sorted-subset donors had higher generation probabilities.

Sequenced sample: naive CD8+ T cells sorted from blood. The sample's cell subset or site label is to be understood as: CD45RA+CCR7+. This TCR came from a woman aged 25 to 39 in good health. The rearrangement combines TRBV4-1 with TRBJ2-7; the D call is tentative, TRBD1 or TRBD2, as each matches 6 bases. The CDR3 region has the sequence CASSQGYGGSYEQYF. The DNA is TGCGCCAGCAGCCAAGGTTACGGGGGCAGTTACGAGCAGTACTTC.